This is a list of T cell receptor beta chains from one sample in a study of blood T cell repertoires in COVID-19. Libraries were prepared by immunoSEQ multiplex PCR; TCRdb keeps only in-frame clonotypes and omits some of them. Altogether approximately 260,000 clones are present, about four fifths being singletons, with the ten largest covering 3.4%. Source material: PBMCs or T cells enriched from blood (not recorded which). These receptors were taken from a man aged 50-60 years who had recovered from COVID-19. The CDR3 runs from the conserved cysteine through the conserved F or W. The D gene is left open where the match is weak. Some rows have no size entry. The others give once, few or many, or a class for an expanded clone.

TRBV7-6	NA	NA	TRBJ2-7	CASRPLDGDYEQYF	TGTGCCAGCAGACCTTTGGACGGGGACTACGAGCAGTACTTC
TRBV11-2	NA	once	TRBJ1-1	CASSLGLGAGNTEAFF	TGTGCCAGCAGCTTGGGGTTGGGGGCTGGGAACACTGAAGCTTTCTTT
TRBV25-1	NA	NA	TRBJ2-7	CASSLTSPEQYF	TGTGCCAGCAGTCTGACATCCCCCGAGCAGTACTTC
TRBV6-2/TRBV6-3	TRBD2	NA	TRBJ2-1	CASSYWREYNEQFF	TGTGCCAGCAGTTATTGGCGGGAGTACAATGAGCAGTTCTTC
TRBV3-1/TRBV3-2	TRBD1	NA	TRBJ1-1	CASSQTDRGKNTEAFF	TGTGCCAGCAGCCAAACAGACAGGGGGAAGAACACTGAAGCTTTCTTT
TRBV4-1	TRBD2	once	TRBJ2-1	CASSSNSGASYNEQFF	TGCGCCAGCAGCTCAAATAGCGGGGCCTCCTACAATGAGCAGTTCTTC
TRBV19	NA	NA	TRBJ2-2	CASSIGTIGELFF	TGTGCCAGTAGTATCGGGACAATTGGGGAGCTGTTTTTT
TRBV11-3	TRBD2	NA	TRBJ2-1	CASSLSGAYNEQFF	TGTGCCAGCAGCCTTAGCGGGGCTTACAATGAGCAGTTCTTC
TRBV7-3	NA	once	TRBJ2-1	CASSLGSSYNEQFF	TGTGCCAGCAGCTTAGGGAGCTCCTACAATGAGCAGTTCTTC
TRBV18	NA	NA	TRBJ2-5	CASSPTGPSRGETQYF	TGTGCCAGCTCACCTACAGGTCCCTCTAGGGGAGAGACCCAGTACTTC
TRBV6-2/TRBV6-3	TRBD1	NA	TRBJ1-5	CASSYSRGRGNQPQHF	TGTGCCAGCAGTTACTCGAGGGGGCGAGGCAATCAGCCCCAGCATTTT
TRBV11-2	TRBD1	many	TRBJ2-7	CASSGQAFEQYF	TGTGCCAGCAGCGGACAGGCTTTCGAGCAGTACTTC
TRBV5-1	NA	NA	TRBJ2-3	CASSLDGLASDTQYF	TGCGCCAGCAGCTTGGATGGGCTAGCGAGTGATACGCAGTATTTT
TRBV18	TRBD2	NA	TRBJ2-1	CASSPLAGALNEQFF	TGTGCCAGCTCACCACTAGCGGGAGCTCTTAATGAGCAGTTCTTC
TRBV30	TRBD1	NA	TRBJ1-4	CAWAQGREKLFF	TGTGCCTGGGCACAGGGGCGGGAAAAACTGTTTTTT
TRBV30	TRBD2	once	TRBJ2-5	CAWRGTSGPETQYF	TGTGCCTGGAGGGGTACTAGCGGGCCTGAGACCCAGTACTTC
TRBV9	TRBD1	NA	TRBJ1-1	CASSRGTGGIGTEAFF	TGTGCCAGCAGTCGAGGGACAGGGGGTATTGGCACTGAAGCTTTCTTT
TRBV2	NA	NA	TRBJ2-1	CASSRRGSLGGYNEQFF	TGTGCCAGCAGTAGGAGGGGATCGTTGGGAGGTTACAATGAGCAGTTCTTC
TRBV7-3	TRBD1	NA	TRBJ1-1	CASSATGASTEAFF	TGTGCCAGCAGCGCGACAGGGGCGAGCACTGAAGCTTTCTTT
TRBV7-9	TRBD1	NA	TRBJ1-6	CASSESGQSNSPLHF	TGTGCCAGCAGCGAATCGGGACAGTCTAATTCACCCCTCCACTTT
TRBV7-2	TRBD1	NA	TRBJ1-1	CASSPQSAGGTEAFF	TGTGCCAGCAGCCCCCAATCGGCAGGGGGCACTGAAGCTTTCTTT
TRBV5-1	TRBD2	NA	TRBJ2-5	CASSSFGLAGGQETQYF	TGCGCCAGCAGCTCTTTCGGACTAGCGGGAGGGCAAGAGACCCAGTACTTC
TRBV15	NA	NA	TRBJ1-1	CATSRGTTNTEAFF	TGTGCCACCAGCAGAGGGACAACGAACACTGAAGCTTTCTTT
TRBV11-2	NA	NA	TRBJ1-3	CASSSGLSGNTIYF	TGTGCCAGCAGCTCGGGACTCTCTGGAAACACCATATATTTT